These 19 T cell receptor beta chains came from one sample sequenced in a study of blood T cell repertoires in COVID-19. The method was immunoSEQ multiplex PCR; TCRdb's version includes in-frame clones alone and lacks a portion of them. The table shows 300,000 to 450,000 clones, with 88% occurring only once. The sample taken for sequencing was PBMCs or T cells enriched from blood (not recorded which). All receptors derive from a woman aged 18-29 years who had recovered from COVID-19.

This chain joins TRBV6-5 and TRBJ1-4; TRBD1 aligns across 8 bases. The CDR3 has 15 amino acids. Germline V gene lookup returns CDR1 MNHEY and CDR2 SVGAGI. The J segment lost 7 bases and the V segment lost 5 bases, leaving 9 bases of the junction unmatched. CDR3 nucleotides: TGTGCCAGCAGTCACCGGACAGGGACGATTGAAAAACTGTTTTTT. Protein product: CASSHRTGTIEKLFF.

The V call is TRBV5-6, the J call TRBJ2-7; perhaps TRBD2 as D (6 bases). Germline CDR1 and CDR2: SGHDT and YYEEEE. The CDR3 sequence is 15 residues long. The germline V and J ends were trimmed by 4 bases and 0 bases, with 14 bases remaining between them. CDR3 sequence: CASSLRGISSYEQYF. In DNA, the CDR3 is TGTGCCAGCAGCCTCCGGGGGATAAGCTCCTACGAGCAGTACTTC.

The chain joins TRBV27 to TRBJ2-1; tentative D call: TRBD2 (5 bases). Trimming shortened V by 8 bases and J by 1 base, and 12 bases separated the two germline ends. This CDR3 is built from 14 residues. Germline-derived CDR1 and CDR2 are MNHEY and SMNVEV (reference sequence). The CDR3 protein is CASGGFRSYNEQFF. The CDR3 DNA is TGTGCCAGCGGCGGGTTCCGTTCCTACAATGAGCAGTTCTTC.

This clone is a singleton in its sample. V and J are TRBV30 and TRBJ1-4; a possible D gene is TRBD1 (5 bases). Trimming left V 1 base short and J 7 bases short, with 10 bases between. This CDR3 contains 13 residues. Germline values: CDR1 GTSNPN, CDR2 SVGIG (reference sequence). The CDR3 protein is CAWSGAGGEKLFF. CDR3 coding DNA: TGTGCCTGGAGTGGCGCGGGGGGTGAAAAACTGTTTTTT. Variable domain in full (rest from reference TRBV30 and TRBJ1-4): SQTIHQWPATLVQPVGSPLSLECTVEGTSNPNLYWYRQAAGRGLQLLFYSVGIGQISSEVPQNLSASRPQDRQFILSSKKLLLSDSGFYLCAWSGAGGEKLFFGSGTQLSVL.

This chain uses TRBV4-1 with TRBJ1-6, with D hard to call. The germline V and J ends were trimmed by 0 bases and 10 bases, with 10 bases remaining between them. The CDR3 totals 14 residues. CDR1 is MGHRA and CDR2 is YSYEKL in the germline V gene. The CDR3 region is CASSQDPGLSPLHF. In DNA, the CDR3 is TGCGCCAGCAGCCAAGATCCTGGACTGTCACCCCTCCACTTT.

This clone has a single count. CDR3 region: CASSIRGAGNTIYF. The DNA of the CDR3 is TGTGCCAGCAGCATCAGGGGCGCAGGAAACACCATATATTTT. The rearrangement joins TRBV21-1 to TRBJ1-3; the table's D call TRBD1 went unverified against the DNA. TRBV21-1 is a pseudogene segment. The CDR3 totals 14 residues.

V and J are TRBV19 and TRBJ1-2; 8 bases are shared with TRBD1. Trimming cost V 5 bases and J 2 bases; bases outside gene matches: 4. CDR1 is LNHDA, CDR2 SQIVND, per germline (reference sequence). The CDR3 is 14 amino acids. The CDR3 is CASSSGQVNYGYTF. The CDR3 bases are TGTGCCAGTAGTTCGGGACAGGTCAACTATGGCTACACCTTC.

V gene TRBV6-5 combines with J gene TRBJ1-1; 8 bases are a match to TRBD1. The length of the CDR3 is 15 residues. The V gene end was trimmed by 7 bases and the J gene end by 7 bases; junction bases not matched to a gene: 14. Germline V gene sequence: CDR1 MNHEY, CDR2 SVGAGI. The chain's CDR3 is CASNIKRQGRDEAFF. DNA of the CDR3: TGTGCCAGCAACATTAAGCGACAGGGGAGGGATGAAGCTTTCTTT.

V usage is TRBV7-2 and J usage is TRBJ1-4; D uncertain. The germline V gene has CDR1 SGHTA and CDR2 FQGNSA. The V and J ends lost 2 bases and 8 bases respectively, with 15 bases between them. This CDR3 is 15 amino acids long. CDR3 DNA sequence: TGTGCCAGCAGCTTAAATGAGGGTTTACGCGAAAAACTGTTTTTT. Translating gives CASSLNEGLREKLFF.

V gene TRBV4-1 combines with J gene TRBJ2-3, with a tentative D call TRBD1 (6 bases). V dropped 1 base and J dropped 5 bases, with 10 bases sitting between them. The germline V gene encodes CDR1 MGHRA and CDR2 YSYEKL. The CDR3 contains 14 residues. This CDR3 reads CASSQGGGQDTQYF. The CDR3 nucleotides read TGCGCCAGCAGCCAAGGTGGGGGCCAAGATACGCAGTATTTT.

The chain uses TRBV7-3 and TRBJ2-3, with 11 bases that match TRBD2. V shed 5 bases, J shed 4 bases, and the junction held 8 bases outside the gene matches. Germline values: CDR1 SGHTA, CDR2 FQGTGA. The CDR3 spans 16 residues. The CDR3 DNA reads TGTGCCAGCAGCGCCCTTAGCGGGGGGGCCGCAGATACGCAGTATTTT. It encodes CASSALSGGAADTQYF.

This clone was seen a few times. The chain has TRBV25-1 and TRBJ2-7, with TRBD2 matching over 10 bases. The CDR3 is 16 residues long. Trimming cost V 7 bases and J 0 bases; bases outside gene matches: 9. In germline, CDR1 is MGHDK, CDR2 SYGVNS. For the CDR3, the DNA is TGTGCCAGCAAGAACTCTAGCGGGGGTTCCTCCTACGAGCAGTACTTC. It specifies CASKNSSGGSSYEQYF.

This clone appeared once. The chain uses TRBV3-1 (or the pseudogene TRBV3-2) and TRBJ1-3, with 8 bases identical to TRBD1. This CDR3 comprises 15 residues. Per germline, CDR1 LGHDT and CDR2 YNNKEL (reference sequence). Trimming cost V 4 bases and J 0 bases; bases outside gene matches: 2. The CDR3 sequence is CASSPDRASGNTIYF. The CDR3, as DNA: TGTGCCAGCAGCCCGGACAGGGCCTCTGGAAACACCATATATTTT.

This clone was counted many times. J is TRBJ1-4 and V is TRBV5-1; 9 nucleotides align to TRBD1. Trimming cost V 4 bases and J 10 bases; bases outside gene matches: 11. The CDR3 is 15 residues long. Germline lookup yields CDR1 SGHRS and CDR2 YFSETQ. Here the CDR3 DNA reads TGCGCCAGCAGCGTGGGACAGGGCGTGGCACGAAAACTGTTTTTT. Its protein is CASSVGQGVARKLFF.

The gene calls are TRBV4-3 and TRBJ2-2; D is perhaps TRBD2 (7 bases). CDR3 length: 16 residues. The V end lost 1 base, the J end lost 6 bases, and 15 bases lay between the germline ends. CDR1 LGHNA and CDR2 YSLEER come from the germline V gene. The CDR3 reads CASSQGPPGGSGELFF. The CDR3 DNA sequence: TGCGCCAGCAGCCAAGGACCACCGGGGGGCTCCGGGGAGCTGTTTTTT.

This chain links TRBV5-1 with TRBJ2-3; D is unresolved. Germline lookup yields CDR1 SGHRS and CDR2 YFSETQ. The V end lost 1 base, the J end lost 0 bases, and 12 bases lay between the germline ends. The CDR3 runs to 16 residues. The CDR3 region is CASSLYLMASTDTQYF. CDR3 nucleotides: TGCGCCAGCAGCTTGTATTTGATGGCTAGCACAGATACGCAGTATTTT.

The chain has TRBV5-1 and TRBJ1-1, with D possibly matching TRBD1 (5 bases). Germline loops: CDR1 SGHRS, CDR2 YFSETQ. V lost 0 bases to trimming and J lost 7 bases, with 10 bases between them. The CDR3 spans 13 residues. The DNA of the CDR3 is TGCGCCAGCAGCTTGGGGACATCTAATGAAGCTTTCTTT. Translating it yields CASSLGTSNEAFF.

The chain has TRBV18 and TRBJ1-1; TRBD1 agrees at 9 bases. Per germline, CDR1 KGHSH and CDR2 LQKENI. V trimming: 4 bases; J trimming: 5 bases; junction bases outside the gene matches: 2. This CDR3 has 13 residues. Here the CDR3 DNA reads TGTGCCAGCTCACTTGGACAGGGGACTGAAGCTTTCTTT. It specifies CASSLGQGTEAFF.

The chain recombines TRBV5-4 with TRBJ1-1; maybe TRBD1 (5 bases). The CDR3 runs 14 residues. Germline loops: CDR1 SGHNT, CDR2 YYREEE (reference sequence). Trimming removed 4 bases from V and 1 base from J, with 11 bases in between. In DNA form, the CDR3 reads TGTGCCAGCAGCACAGACAGCCAGAACACTGAAGCTTTCTTT. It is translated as CASSTDSQNTEAFF.